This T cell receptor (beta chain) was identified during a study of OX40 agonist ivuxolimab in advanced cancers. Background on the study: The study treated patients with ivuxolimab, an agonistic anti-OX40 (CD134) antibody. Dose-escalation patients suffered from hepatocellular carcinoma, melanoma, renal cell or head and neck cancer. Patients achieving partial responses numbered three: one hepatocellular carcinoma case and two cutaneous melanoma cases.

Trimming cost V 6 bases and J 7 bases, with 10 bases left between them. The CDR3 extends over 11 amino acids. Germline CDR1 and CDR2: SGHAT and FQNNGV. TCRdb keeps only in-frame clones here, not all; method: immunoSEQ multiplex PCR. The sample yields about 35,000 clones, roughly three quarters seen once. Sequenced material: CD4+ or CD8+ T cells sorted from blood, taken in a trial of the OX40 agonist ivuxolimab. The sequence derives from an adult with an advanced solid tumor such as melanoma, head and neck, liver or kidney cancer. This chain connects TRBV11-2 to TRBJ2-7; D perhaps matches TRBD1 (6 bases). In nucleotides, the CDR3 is TGTGCCAGCAGAGAGGGGGTTGAGCAGTACTTC. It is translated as CASREGVEQYF.